This TCR beta chain was recovered during a study of radiotherapy plus CTLA-4 blockade in lung cancer. On the study more broadly: Objective responses occurred in roughly 20% of patients; 25% to 35% had disease control. General study points: Early blood T cell clone dynamics, with interferon-beta, were reported to best predict response. TCR clones originating in tumors grew in number in blood after radiotherapy plus ipilimumab.

Comments on this clone: The antigen remains undetermined.

J gave up 2 bases and V 5 bases, and 9 bases lay outside the gene matches. The CDR3 covers 16 residues. Germline V gene sequence: CDR1 MNHEY, CDR2 SMNVEV (reference sequence). Measured with immunoSEQ multiplex PCR; TCRdb has only the in-frame clones, and not every one. This sample carries about 120,000 clones, about four fifths of them seen once, and the ten largest clones take 5.2%. Ipilimumab CTLA-4 blockade and focal radiation were given to patients with chemo-refractory metastatic non-small-cell lung cancer. This clonotype originated in a human donor with non-small cell lung cancer who had a partial response to radiotherapy plus ipilimumab. The specimen comprised peripheral blood, sampled from a patient treated with radiotherapy plus ipilimumab. This rearrangement joins TRBV27 to TRBJ2-1; 7 bases map to TRBD1. CDR3 nucleotide sequence: TGTGCCAGCAGTCAGGGGGTGGATGGGACCTACAATGAGCAGTTCTTC. This sequence encodes CASSQGVDGTYNEQFF.